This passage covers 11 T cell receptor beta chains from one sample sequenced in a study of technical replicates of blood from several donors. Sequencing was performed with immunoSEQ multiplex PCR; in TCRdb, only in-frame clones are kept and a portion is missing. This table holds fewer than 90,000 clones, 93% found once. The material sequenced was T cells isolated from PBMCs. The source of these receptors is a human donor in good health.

CDR3 DNA sequence: TGTGCCAGTAGTATAGGGAGGGACAGGGGGCATCAGCCCCAGCATTTT. This sequence encodes CASSIGRDRGHQPQHF. This chain uses TRBV19 with TRBJ1-5; 12 positions match TRBD1. Per the germline V gene, CDR1 is LNHDA and CDR2 is SQIVND (reference sequence). CDR3 length: 16 amino acids. The J segment lost 5 bases and the V segment lost 1 base, leaving 3 bases of the junction unmatched.

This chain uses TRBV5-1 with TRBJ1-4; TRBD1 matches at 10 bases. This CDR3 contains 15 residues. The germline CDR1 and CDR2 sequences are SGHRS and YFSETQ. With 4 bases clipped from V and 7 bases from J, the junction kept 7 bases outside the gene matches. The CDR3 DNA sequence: TGCGCCAGCAGCCCAGGACAGGGGGATTCTGAAAAACTGTTTTTT. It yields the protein CASSPGQGDSEKLFF.

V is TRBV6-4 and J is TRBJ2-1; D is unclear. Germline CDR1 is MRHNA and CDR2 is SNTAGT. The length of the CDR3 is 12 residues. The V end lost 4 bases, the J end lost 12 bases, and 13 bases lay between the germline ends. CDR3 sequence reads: CASSGPGALQFF. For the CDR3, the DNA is TGTGCCAGCAGTGGCCCTGGAGCCTTGCAGTTCTTC.

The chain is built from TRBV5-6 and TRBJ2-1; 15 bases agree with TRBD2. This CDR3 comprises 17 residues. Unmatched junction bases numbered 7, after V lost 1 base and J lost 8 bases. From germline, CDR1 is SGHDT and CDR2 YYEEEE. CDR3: CASSLPYGLAGGHEQFF. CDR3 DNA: TGTGCCAGCAGCTTGCCCTACGGACTAGCGGGAGGGCATGAGCAGTTCTTC. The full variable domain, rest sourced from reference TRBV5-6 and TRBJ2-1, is DAGVTQSPTHLIKTRGQQVTLRCSPKSGHDTVSWYQQALGQGPQFIFQYYEEEERQRGNFPDRFSGHQFPNYSSELNVNALLLGDSALYLCASSLPYGLAGGHEQFFGPGTRLTVL.

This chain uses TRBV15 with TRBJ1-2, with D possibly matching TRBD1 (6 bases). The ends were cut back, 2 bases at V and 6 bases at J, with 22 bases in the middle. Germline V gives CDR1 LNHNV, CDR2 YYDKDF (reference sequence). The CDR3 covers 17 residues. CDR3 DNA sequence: TGTGCCACCAGCAGATCCACAGGGACCCAAACCCGCCATGGCTACACCTTC. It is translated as CATSRSTGTQTRHGYTF.

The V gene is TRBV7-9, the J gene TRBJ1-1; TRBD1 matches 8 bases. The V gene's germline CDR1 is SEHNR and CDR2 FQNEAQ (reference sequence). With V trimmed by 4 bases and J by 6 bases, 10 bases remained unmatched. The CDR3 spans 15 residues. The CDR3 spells CASSSEPPGQAEAFF. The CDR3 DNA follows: TGTGCCAGCAGCTCAGAACCCCCGGGACAGGCTGAAGCTTTCTTT.

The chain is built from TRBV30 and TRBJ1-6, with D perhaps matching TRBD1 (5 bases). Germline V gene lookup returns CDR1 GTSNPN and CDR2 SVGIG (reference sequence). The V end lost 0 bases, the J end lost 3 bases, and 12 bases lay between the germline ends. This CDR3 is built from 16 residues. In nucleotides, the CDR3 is TGTGCCTGGAGTGTACCCCAGGGCAACTATAATTCACCCCTCCACTTT. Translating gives CAWSVPQGNYNSPLHF.

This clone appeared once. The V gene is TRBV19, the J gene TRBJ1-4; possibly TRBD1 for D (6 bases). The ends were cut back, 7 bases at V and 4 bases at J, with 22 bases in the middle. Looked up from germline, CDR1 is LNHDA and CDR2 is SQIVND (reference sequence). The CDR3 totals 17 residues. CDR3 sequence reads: CASTFDRTHGDNEKLFF. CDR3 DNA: TGTGCCAGTACCTTCGACAGGACCCATGGGGATAATGAAAAACTGTTTTTT.

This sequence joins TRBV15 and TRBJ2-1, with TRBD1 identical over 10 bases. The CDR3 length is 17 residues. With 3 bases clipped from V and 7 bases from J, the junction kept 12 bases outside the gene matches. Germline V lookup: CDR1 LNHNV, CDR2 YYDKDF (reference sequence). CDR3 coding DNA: TGTGCCACCAGCAGGGCACCGGGACAGGGGAAATTAAATGAGCAGTTCTTC. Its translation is CATSRAPGQGKLNEQFF.

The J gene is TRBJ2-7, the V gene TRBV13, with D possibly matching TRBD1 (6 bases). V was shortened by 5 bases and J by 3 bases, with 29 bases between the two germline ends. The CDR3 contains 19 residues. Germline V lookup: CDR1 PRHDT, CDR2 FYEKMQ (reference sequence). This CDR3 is CASSLSLGRGNPINYEQYF. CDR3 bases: TGTGCCAGCAGCCTCTCCCTCGGCAGGGGAAACCCAATTAACTACGAGCAGTACTTC.

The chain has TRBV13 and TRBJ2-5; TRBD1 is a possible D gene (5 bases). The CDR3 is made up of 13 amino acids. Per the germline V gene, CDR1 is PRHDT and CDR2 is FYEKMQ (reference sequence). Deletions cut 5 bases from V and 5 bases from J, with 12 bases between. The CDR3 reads CASSIRVGETQYF. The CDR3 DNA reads TGTGCCAGCAGCATCAGGGTGGGGGAGACCCAGTACTTC.